This section outlines one T cell receptor beta chain sequence together with its context. During its preparation, the TCRbeta library received unique molecular identifiers. TCRdb reprocessed the PCR reads with MiXCR, giving one entry per CDR3 protein. Of 330,000 or so distinct CDR3 sequences listed, under 13% are singletons. These data come from a study of T-cell reconstitution after alpha-beta-depleted transplantation in children. This CDR3 has 16 amino acids. Germline V gene lookup returns CDR1 SGHTA and CDR2 FQGNSA. Deletions cut 5 bases from V and 2 bases from J, with 16 bases between. This chain links TRBV7-2 with TRBJ2-1; perhaps TRBD2 as D (6 bases). Sequences were derived from PBMCs from the stem cell graft donor, sampled from the stem cell graft. This clonotype was obtained from a human donor who donated a stem cell graft to a child with acute lymphoblastic leukemia. CDR3 DNA sequence: TGTGCCAGCAGCGACCTGCGGGGAGTGGCCTACAATGAGCAGTTCTTC. Translated: CASSDLRGVAYNEQFF. Looking up the rest from reference TRBV7-2 and TRBJ2-1 gives the full variable domain: GAGVSQSPSNKVTEKGKDVELRCDPISGHTALYWYRQSLGQGLEFLIYFQGNSAPDKSGLPSDRFSAERTGGSVSTLTIQRTQQEDSAVYLCASSDLRGVAYNEQFFGPGTRLTVL.